The next 11 T cell receptor beta chains were all read from a single sample in a study of T cell responses to AZD1222 COVID-19 vaccine. Libraries were prepared by immunoSEQ multiplex PCR; TCRdb keeps only in-frame clonotypes and omits some of them. The table lists about 120,000 clones, around nine tenths of them singletons, with less than 4% in the top ten. Sample: peripheral blood, taken on day 0 of AZD1222 vaccination. The receptors shown here come from an adult in good health.

The chain is built from TRBV7-9 and TRBJ2-1, with D possibly being TRBD1 (6 bases). Germline CDR1 is SEHNR and CDR2 is FQNEAQ (reference sequence). The CDR3 contains 17 residues. V lost 5 bases to trimming and J lost 5 bases, with 22 bases between them. The chain's CDR3 is CASSPGPGHPRNNEQFF. For the CDR3, the DNA is TGTGCCAGCAGCCCCGGGCCGGGACACCCTAGAAACAATGAGCAGTTCTTC. The whole variable domain, remainder taken from reference TRBV7-9 and TRBJ2-1, is DTGVSQNPRHKITKRGQNVTFRCDPISEHNRLYWYRQTLGQGPEFLTYFQNEAQLEKSRLLSDRFSAERPKGSFSTLEIQRTEQGDSAMYLCASSPGPGHPRNNEQFFGPGTRLTVL.

The V gene is TRBV19, the J gene TRBJ2-7; tentative D call: TRBD1 (6 bases). The V gene's germline CDR1 is LNHDA and CDR2 SQIVND (reference sequence). V was pared by 5 bases and J by 0 bases, with 17 bases between. This CDR3 contains 16 residues. The CDR3 loop is CASSGTHTTSSYEQYF. DNA of the CDR3: TGTGCCAGTAGTGGGACACATACTACCAGCTCCTACGAGCAGTACTTC.

V is TRBV7-9 and J is TRBJ1-2; D might be TRBD1 (6 bases). Germline CDR1 reads SEHNR; CDR2 reads FQNEAQ (reference sequence). The V and J ends lost 1 base and 4 bases respectively, with 16 bases between them. The CDR3 contains 16 residues. CDR3 in amino acids: CASSLGKTGSSYGYTF. In DNA form, the CDR3 reads TGTGCCAGCAGCTTAGGGAAGACAGGTTCTTCCTATGGCTACACCTTC. Supplemented by reference TRBV7-9 and TRBJ1-2, the full variable domain reads DTGVSQNPRHKITKRGQNVTFRCDPISEHNRLYWYRQTLGQGPEFLTYFQNEAQLEKSRLLSDRFSAERPKGSFSTLEIQRTEQGDSAMYLCASSLGKTGSSYGYTFGSGTRLTVV.

The chain is built from TRBV4-2 and TRBJ1-5, with D perhaps TRBD1 (5 bases). The CDR3 is made up of 17 amino acids. Trimming took 3 bases from V and 2 from J, leaving 17 bases between them. The V gene's germline CDR1 is LGHNA and CDR2 YNFKEQ. CDR3 amino acids: CASSHSPGTGGNQPQHF. DNA for the CDR3: TGTGCCAGCAGCCACTCCCCCGGGACTGGTGGCAATCAGCCCCAGCATTTT.

This clone showed up just once. This chain connects TRBV27 to TRBJ1-2, with TRBD1 matching 12 bases. J was trimmed by 7 bases and V by 3 bases; bases with no gene match: 6. The CDR3 sequence is 15 residues long. Germline V gene lookup returns CDR1 MNHEY and CDR2 SMNVEV (reference sequence). The CDR3 bases are TGTGCCAGCAGTTTTGGGACAGGGGGCAGTGTTGGCTACACCTTC. It codes for CASSFGTGGSVGYTF.

The chain carries TRBV1 and TRBJ1-1. TRBV1 is listed as a pseudogene. The CDR3 loop spans 19 amino acids. The CDR3 DNA reads as TGCACCAGCAGCCAAGGGACGTTTGGGTATTCGGGGGAGAACACTGAAGCTTTCTTT. Translated, it gives CTSSQGTFGYSGENTEAFF.

V and J are TRBV7-3 and TRBJ2-2; D is unclear. The CDR3 contains 12 residues. Trimming removed 1 base from V and 4 bases from J, with 1 base in between. CDR1 and CDR2 (germline): SGHTA, FQGTGA. The CDR3 region has the DNA TGTGCCAGCAGCTTAAGCACCGGGGAGCTGTTTTTT. Its protein is CASSLSTGELFF.

This chain links TRBV7-6 with TRBJ2-1; D unclear. Germline CDR1 and CDR2: SGHVS and FNYEAQ. Trimming stripped 0 bases from V and 6 bases from J, with 6 bases between. CDR3 length equals 13 residues. The CDR3 DNA follows: TGTGCCAGCAGCTTAGCGGGTCTCAATGAGCAGTTCTTC. This encodes CASSLAGLNEQFF.

The gene calls are TRBV7-9 and TRBJ2-7, with 9 bases aligning to TRBD2. The germline CDR1 and CDR2 sequences are SEHNR and FQNEAQ (reference sequence). The CDR3 has 15 amino acids. V trimming: 4 bases; J trimming: 7 bases; junction bases outside the gene matches: 11. CDR3 nucleotides: TGTGCCAGCAGCTCATCAGCGGGGGGCCTATGGGAGCAGTACTTC. Its protein is CASSSSAGGLWEQYF.

The gene calls are TRBV11-3 and TRBJ1-1, with D perhaps TRBD1 (6 bases). The CDR3 is 15 amino acids. Trimming removed 5 bases at V and 1 base at J, with 14 bases between. Germline-derived CDR1 and CDR2 are SGHNT and YENEEA. Written as DNA, the CDR3 is TGTGCCAGCAGCCAGGCGGGGGGCTCGAACACTGAAGCTTTCTTT. This translates into CASSQAGGSNTEAFF.

The J gene is TRBJ1-2, the V gene TRBV7-6; D may be TRBD1 (5 bases). Germline CDR1 and CDR2: SGHVS and FNYEAQ. Deletions cut 1 base from V and 3 bases from J, with 27 bases between. This CDR3 is built from 20 residues. The DNA for the CDR3 is TGTGCCAGCAGCTTAGGGCACCTTTGGGACCCGCGCCTAGAGGACTATGGCTACACCTTC. Translation: CASSLGHLWDPRLEDYGYTF.